One and the same sample provided the 21 T cell receptor beta chains below, sequenced in a study of regulatory T cells in long-lasting Graves disease. HTBI primers from iRepertoire and Arm-PCR of CDR3 regions yielded the TCR beta libraries. TCRdb re-derived calls from the multiplex PCR reads in MiXCR, one entry per CDR3 protein. In the table there are more than 300,000 distinct CDR3 sequences, roughly 17% of which are singletons. Noted time point: newly diagnosed GD, antithyroid drugs for less than 3 months. Following extraction of RNA from PBMCs, that RNA was used to make the TCR library. This same sample was also part of a study on T cells in Graves' hyperthyroidism and ophthalmopathy.

The sample consisted of peripheral blood mononuclear cells (PBMCs), taken at new diagnosis, from a patient treated with antithyroid drugs. Receptor source: a young woman with Graves disease.

The V gene is TRBV28, the J gene TRBJ1-2, with D maybe TRBD1 (5 bases). The CDR3 contains 13 residues. Deletions cut 8 bases from V and 3 bases from J, with 13 bases between. Germline CDR1 reads MDHEN; CDR2 reads SYDVKM. This CDR3 is CASDTSGYYGYTF. The CDR3 DNA reads TGTGCCAGCGACACTTCAGGGTACTATGGCTACACCTTC.

This clonotype was recorded a few times. The chain recombines TRBV6-1 with TRBJ2-5; D is unclear. V lost 8 bases and J lost 1, with 8 bases in between. Germline-derived CDR1 and CDR2 are MNHNS and SASEGT. This CDR3 is 12 amino acids long. The CDR3 is CASLASQETQYF. CDR3 coding DNA: TGTGCCAGCCTCGCGTCCCAAGAGACCCAGTACTTC.

This clonotype has more than one count but fewer than ten. A much more abundant neighbour one base away suggests this may be a read error. The gene calls are TRBV20-1 and TRBJ2-2; TRBD2 aligns across 8 bases. This CDR3 comprises 15 residues. Germline V gives CDR1 DFQATT, CDR2 SNEGSKA (reference sequence). The CDR3 sequence is CSARVAGSNTGELLF. CDR3 DNA sequence: TGCAGTGCTAGGGTAGCGGGATCGAACACCGGGGAGCTGCTTTTT.

V gene TRBV9 combines with J gene TRBJ2-2; TRBD2 matches at 11 bases. V shed 2 bases and J 1 base; nucleotides not matched to a gene: 4. The germline gives CDR1 SGDLS, CDR2 YYNGEE. CDR3 size: 17 residues. CDR3 protein: CASSVPTSGENTGELFF. The CDR3 DNA reads TGTGCCAGCAGCGTTCCGACTAGCGGGGAGAACACCGGGGAGCTGTTTTTT.

This clonotype was recorded at least ten times. This chain uses TRBV5-1 with TRBJ2-5; D unresolved. CDR1 SGHRS and CDR2 YFSETQ come from the germline V gene. This CDR3 is 14 amino acids long. V was clipped by 2 bases and J by 3 bases, with 11 bases between them. The CDR3 protein is CASSFRGGEETQYF. CDR3 DNA: TGCGCCAGCAGCTTCCGAGGCGGCGAAGAGACCCAGTACTTC. Full variable domain (rest looked up from reference TRBV5-1 and TRBJ2-5): KAGVTQTPRYLIKTRGQQVTLSCSPISGHRSVSWYQQTPGQGLQFLFEYFSETQRNKGNFPGRFSGRQFSNSRSEMNVSTLELGDSALYLCASSFRGGEETQYFGPGTRLLVL.

This sequence joins TRBV19 and TRBJ1-1; TRBD1 matches 11 bases. The ends lost 2 bases at V and 5 bases at J; junction bases unmatched: 4. Germline V gives CDR1 LNHDA, CDR2 SQIVND (reference sequence). The CDR3 is made up of 15 amino acids. The CDR3 bases are TGTGCCAGTAGTATACGGGACAGGGGGGAGACTGAAGCTTTCTTT. It is translated as CASSIRDRGETEAFF. Based on the CDR3 plus reference TRBV19 and TRBJ1-1, the full variable domain is DGGITQSPKYLFRKEGQNVTLSCEQNLNHDAMYWYRQDPGQGLRLIYYSQIVNDFQKGDIAEGYSVSREKKESFPLTVTSAQKNPTAFYLCASSIRDRGETEAFFGQGTRLTVV.

The V call is TRBV29-1, the J call TRBJ2-7; D unresolved. Germline CDR1 is SQVTM and CDR2 is ANQGSEA. Trimming removed 0 bases from V and 5 bases from J, with 5 bases in between. The CDR3 loop spans 11 amino acids. The CDR3 loop reads CSVEDVDEQYF. In DNA, the CDR3 is TGCAGCGTTGAAGATGTTGACGAGCAGTACTTC.

This clonotype was detected a few times. This chain links TRBV2 with TRBJ1-1; TRBD1 might be the D (6 bases). In germline, CDR1 is SNHLY, CDR2 FYNNEI. This CDR3 comprises 13 residues. The V gene lost 5 bases and the J gene lost 4 bases, with 11 bases spanning the gap. CDR3 coding DNA: TGTGCCAGCAGTCCCCGGACAGCCACTGAAGCTTTCTTT. Protein: CASSPRTATEAFF.

This clonotype was seen ten or more times. The gene calls are TRBV28 and TRBJ2-7, with D uncertain. Trimming removed 4 bases from V and 2 bases from J, with 18 bases in between. The CDR3 is made up of 16 amino acids. CDR1 MDHEN and CDR2 SYDVKM come from the germline V gene. DNA for the CDR3: TGTGCCAGCAGTTCCCTTAGTAGAGACCCCACCTACGAGCAGTACTTC. It translates to CASSSLSRDPTYEQYF.

This clonotype was detected only a few times. The rearrangement joins TRBV9 to TRBJ1-3; 7 bases line up with TRBD1. Germline CDR1 reads SGDLS; CDR2 reads YYNGEE. The CDR3 is 20 residues long. The junction had 19 bases not matched to a gene; V was cut back by 3 bases and J by 1 base. The CDR3 nucleotides are TGTGCCAGCAGCGGCCCCCAGGCAGGGGGACTTCTGCTTTCTGGAAACACCATATATTTT. This sequence encodes CASSGPQAGGLLLSGNTIYF.

This clonotype was seen only a few times. The rearrangement uses TRBV28 and TRBJ1-5; TRBD1 aligns across 11 bases. Germline values: CDR1 MDHEN, CDR2 SYDVKM. This CDR3 region has 16 residues. V lost 10 bases, J lost 2 bases, and 10 bases stayed unmatched. The CDR3 DNA follows: TGTGCCATTAAGGACAGGGGGCCTTATGGCAATCAGCCCCAGCATTTT. Its translation is CAIKDRGPYGNQPQHF. Combining the CDR3 with reference TRBV28 and TRBJ1-5 gives the whole variable domain DVKVTQSSRYLVKRTGEKVFLECVQDMDHENMFWYRQDPGLGLRLIYFSYDVKMKEKGDIPEGYSVSREKKERFSLILESASTNQTSMYLCAIKDRGPYGNQPQHFGDGTRLSIL.

The V and J genes are TRBV2 and TRBJ1-1, with D uncertain. V lost 7 bases and J 1 base, leaving 13 bases between the germline ends. The CDR3 consists of 14 residues. Germline lookup yields CDR1 SNHLY and CDR2 FYNNEI. The CDR3 is CASKGGVGNTEAFF. The CDR3 region has the DNA TGTGCCAGCAAGGGCGGGGTGGGGAACACTGAAGCTTTCTTT. Full variable domain (rest looked up from reference TRBV2 and TRBJ1-1): EPEVTQTPSHQVTQMGQEVILRCVPISNHLYFYWYRQILGQKVEFLVSFYNNEISEKSEIFDDQFSVERPDGSNFTLKIRSTKLEDSAMYFCASKGGVGNTEAFFGQGTRLTVV.

CDR3 amino acids: CASRGQGTSGRNEQFF. The CDR3 nucleotides are TGTGCCAGCAGAGGACAAGGGACTAGCGGGCGCAATGAGCAGTTCTTC. This chain links TRBV6-1 with TRBJ2-1, with TRBD2 matching 12 bases. The J segment lost 6 bases and the V segment lost 6 bases, leaving 9 bases of the junction unmatched. CDR1 and CDR2 (germline): MNHNS, SASEGT. CDR3 length: 16 residues.

There are a few counts of this clonotype. The chain recombines TRBV20-1 with TRBJ1-6; the match to TRBD1 covers 7 bases. V gave up 4 bases and J gave up 10 bases; unmatched junction bases: 7. Looked up from germline, CDR1 is DFQATT and CDR2 is SNEGSKA (reference sequence). This CDR3 is built from 13 residues. For the CDR3, the DNA is TGCAGTGCTACCCGGGACAGTCGATCACCCCTCCACTTT. Translated, it gives CSATRDSRSPLHF.

The chain uses TRBV5-1 and TRBJ2-7; TRBD2 matches at 13 bases. The CDR3 covers 17 residues. Germline V lookup: CDR1 SGHRS, CDR2 YFSETQ. Trimming cost V 3 bases and J 5 bases; bases outside gene matches: 11. The CDR3 coding sequence is TGCGCCAGCAGCTACGGACTAGCGGGAGTAAAAGGGAACGAGCAGTACTTC. Encoded protein: CASSYGLAGVKGNEQYF. Combining the CDR3 with reference TRBV5-1 and TRBJ2-7 gives the whole variable domain KAGVTQTPRYLIKTRGQQVTLSCSPISGHRSVSWYQQTPGQGLQFLFEYFSETQRNKGNFPGRFSGRQFSNSRSEMNVSTLELGDSALYLCASSYGLAGVKGNEQYFGPGTRLTVT.

The sample holds many counts of this clonotype. This chain links TRBV7-9 with TRBJ1-5; D is perhaps TRBD1 (6 bases). The CDR3 length is 18 residues. Trimming cost V 6 bases and J 0 bases, with 21 bases left between them. The V gene's germline CDR1 is SEHNR and CDR2 FQNEAQ (reference sequence). This CDR3 reads CASRPILGTTYSNQPQHF. The CDR3 coding sequence is TGTGCCAGCAGACCTATCCTCGGGACAACCTATAGCAATCAGCCCCAGCATTTT.

This clonotype came up many times. Here the CDR3 reads CAISDGPGREQYF. The CDR3 bases are TGTGCCATCAGTGACGGACCTGGTCGAGAGCAGTACTTC. The rearrangement joins TRBV10-3 to TRBJ2-7; no clear D. Germline CDR1 is ENHRY and CDR2 is SYGVKD. The V gene lost 3 bases and the J gene lost 7 bases, with 13 bases spanning the gap. The CDR3 spans 13 residues.

In this sample, this clonotype turned up many times. Compared with germline, one end of the junction differs, possibly owing to a read error. This chain joins TRBV28 and TRBJ2-3, with 9 positions matching TRBD1. Germline CDR1 MDHEN, CDR2 SYDVKM. CDR3 size: 11 residues. CDR3 sequence: CASKRGTGMNF. The DNA of the CDR3 is TGTGCCAGCAAGCGCGGGACAGGGATGAATTTT.

This clonotype has more than one count but fewer than ten. The rearrangement uses TRBV19 and TRBJ2-1; D uncertain. CDR3 length: 13 residues. Germline CDR1 reads LNHDA; CDR2 reads SQIVND (reference sequence). V lost 7 bases, J lost 7 bases, and 14 bases lay in between. The CDR3 sequence is CASKTSRMNEQFF. For the CDR3, the DNA is TGTGCCAGTAAGACCTCAAGGATGAATGAGCAGTTCTTC. Using reference TRBV19 and TRBJ2-1 for the parts outside the CDR3, the full variable domain is DGGITQSPKYLFRKEGQNVTLSCEQNLNHDAMYWYRQDPGQGLRLIYYSQIVNDFQKGDIAEGYSVSREKKESFPLTVTSAQKNPTAFYLCASKTSRMNEQFFGPGTRLTVL.

This clonotype appeared many times. J is TRBJ1-5 and V is TRBV28; tentative D call: TRBD1 (6 bases). The V gene's germline CDR1 is MDHEN and CDR2 SYDVKM. The CDR3 loop spans 16 amino acids. V dropped 1 base and J dropped 2 bases, with 12 bases sitting between them. DNA for the CDR3: TGTGCCAGCAGTTTATTAACAGGGAGGGGCAATCAGCCCCAGCATTTT. This translates into CASSLLTGRGNQPQHF.

The V gene is TRBV5-5, the J gene TRBJ2-5; 9 bases line up with TRBD1. With V trimmed by 5 bases and J by 7 bases, 3 bases remained unmatched. This CDR3 contains 12 residues. Germline CDR1 is SGHKS and CDR2 is YYEKEE (reference sequence). This CDR3 reads CASRPTGGTQYF. CDR3 coding DNA: TGTGCCAGCAGACCGACAGGGGGGACCCAGTACTTC.